The rows below give T cell receptor delta chains drawn from one sample of a study of Vδ1+ human thymocytes. TCRdb re-called the multiplex PCR reads through CATT. The profile shows 45,000 to 60,000 delta-chain clones, approximately 16% of them singletons. The sample taken for sequencing was Vdelta1+ gamma-delta thymocytes from the thymus. Receptors originate from a boy in the first two years of life who had congenital heart surgery. Both conserved end residues are part of each CDR3. A D gene is named only where the DNA matches it firmly. Clone size is stated in some rows and not others, as once, few, many or a class when expanded.

>NA|TRDD3|TRDV1|TRDJ1
TGTGCTCTTGGGGACCGGAAAGTACTGGGGGGGGATAAACTCATCTTT
CALGDRKVLGGDKLIF
>NA|NA|TRDV1|TRDJ1
TGTGCTCTTGGGACCTTCGCCCCACACACCGATAAACTCATCTTT
CALGTFAPHTDKLIF
>NA|NA|TRDV1|TRDJ1
TGTGCTCTTGGGGAATACTCCTACGTCCTGTACACCGATAAACTCATCTTT
CALGEYSYVLYTDKLIF
>NA|TRDD3|TRDV1|TRDJ1
TGTGCTCTTGGGGCCGCTAGGCCCGCTCTGGGGGCTACGTACACCGATAAACTCATCTTT
CALGAARPALGATYTDKLIF
>NA|NA|TRDV1|TRDJ1
TGTGCTCTCGGGCCCTACCCCCGGGTCTACACCGATAAACTCATCTTT
CALGPYPRVYTDKLIF
>few|NA|TRDV1|TRDJ1
TGTGCTCTTGGGGAAGCCCCTATACCTTCCTACGGTCGAGGGATACGGGCCGATAAACTCATCTTT
CALGEAPIPSYGRGIRADKLIF
>NA|NA|TRDV1|TRDJ1
TGTGCTCTTGGGCCGCGGGGGGCCTCAGACACCGATAAACTCATCTTT
CALGPRGASDTDKLIF
>NA|TRDD3|TRDV1|TRDJ1
TGTGCTCTTGGGGAACCCTGTACTGGGGGTGTCGTGACCGATAAACTCATCTTT
CALGEPCTGGVVTDKLIF
>many|NA|TRAV29/DV5|TRDJ1
TGTGCATCCCCCTTCTCCTATTCTGGGGCTGGGAGACATACCGATAAACTCATCTTT
CASPFSYSGAGRHTDKLIF
>NA|NA|TRDV1|TRDJ1
TGTGCTCTTGGGGAACTACCCCGTACGCTCACCGATAAACTCATCTTT
CALGELPRTLTDKLIF
>NA|TRDD3|TRDV1|TRDJ1
TGTGCTCTTGGGGAACTAGGCTGGGGGATGATAAGCATCAGGGAGTACACCGATAAACTCATCTTT
CALGELGWGMISIREYTDKLIF
>NA|NA|TRDV1|TRDJ1
TGTGCTCTTGCGGCCTACCGGGGGTTCCACTACACCGATAAACTCATCTTT
CALAAYRGFHYTDKLIF
>few|NA|TRDV1|TRDJ1
TGTGCTCTTGGGGAACTGTATCCTACGTCGTACACCGATAAACTCATCTTT
CALGELYPTSYTDKLIF
>NA|TRDD3|TRDV1|TRDJ1
TGTGCTCTTGGGGCACGATTCTTCCTCCCCCTACTGGGGGACTATACGTCCGATAAACTCATCTTT
CALGARFFLPLLGDYTSDKLIF
>NA|TRDD3|TRDV1|TRDJ1
TGTGCTCTTGGGGAACTAAGGGTATGGGGGACTAACACCGATAAACTCATCTTT
CALGELRVWGTNTDKLIF
>few|TRDD3|TRDV1|TRDJ1
TGTGCTCTTGGGGTCTTAAGCCACCGACTCCGTTGGACTGGGGGATTGTACACCGATAAACTCATCTTT
CALGVLSHRLRWTGGLYTDKLIF
>few|TRDD2|TRDV1|TRDJ1
TGTGCTCTTGGGGGGCCACACACTTCCTTCCTACTCCTAGTGGGGGTCCAGTACACCGATAAACTCATCTTT
CALGGPHTSFLLLVGVQYTDKLIF
>few|NA|TRDV2|TRDJ1
TGTGCCTGTGACCAAGCTGTGGGGGGGCTGTACACCGATAAACTCATCTTT
CACDQAVGGLYTDKLIF
>NA|NA|TRDV1|TRDJ1
TGTGCTCTTGGGGGCTTCCCTGGCGATAAACTCATCTTT
CALGGFPGDKLIF
>few|TRDD3|TRDV1|TRDJ1
TGTGCTCTTGGGGAAGGCCTTCAGTACTGGGGGACACTGTACACCGATAAACTCATCTTT
CALGEGLQYWGTLYTDKLIF
>NA|TRDD3|TRDV1|TRDJ1
TGTGCTCTTGGGGAACGAGGCCCTACACGTTACTGGGGGATAATTAAGGATAAACTCATCTTT
CALGERGPTRYWGIIKDKLIF
>few|TRDD2|TRDV1|TRDJ1
TGTGCTCTTGGGGAACTAGGCCCTTCCTACGGGGCGTACACCGATAAACTCATCTTT
CALGELGPSYGAYTDKLIF